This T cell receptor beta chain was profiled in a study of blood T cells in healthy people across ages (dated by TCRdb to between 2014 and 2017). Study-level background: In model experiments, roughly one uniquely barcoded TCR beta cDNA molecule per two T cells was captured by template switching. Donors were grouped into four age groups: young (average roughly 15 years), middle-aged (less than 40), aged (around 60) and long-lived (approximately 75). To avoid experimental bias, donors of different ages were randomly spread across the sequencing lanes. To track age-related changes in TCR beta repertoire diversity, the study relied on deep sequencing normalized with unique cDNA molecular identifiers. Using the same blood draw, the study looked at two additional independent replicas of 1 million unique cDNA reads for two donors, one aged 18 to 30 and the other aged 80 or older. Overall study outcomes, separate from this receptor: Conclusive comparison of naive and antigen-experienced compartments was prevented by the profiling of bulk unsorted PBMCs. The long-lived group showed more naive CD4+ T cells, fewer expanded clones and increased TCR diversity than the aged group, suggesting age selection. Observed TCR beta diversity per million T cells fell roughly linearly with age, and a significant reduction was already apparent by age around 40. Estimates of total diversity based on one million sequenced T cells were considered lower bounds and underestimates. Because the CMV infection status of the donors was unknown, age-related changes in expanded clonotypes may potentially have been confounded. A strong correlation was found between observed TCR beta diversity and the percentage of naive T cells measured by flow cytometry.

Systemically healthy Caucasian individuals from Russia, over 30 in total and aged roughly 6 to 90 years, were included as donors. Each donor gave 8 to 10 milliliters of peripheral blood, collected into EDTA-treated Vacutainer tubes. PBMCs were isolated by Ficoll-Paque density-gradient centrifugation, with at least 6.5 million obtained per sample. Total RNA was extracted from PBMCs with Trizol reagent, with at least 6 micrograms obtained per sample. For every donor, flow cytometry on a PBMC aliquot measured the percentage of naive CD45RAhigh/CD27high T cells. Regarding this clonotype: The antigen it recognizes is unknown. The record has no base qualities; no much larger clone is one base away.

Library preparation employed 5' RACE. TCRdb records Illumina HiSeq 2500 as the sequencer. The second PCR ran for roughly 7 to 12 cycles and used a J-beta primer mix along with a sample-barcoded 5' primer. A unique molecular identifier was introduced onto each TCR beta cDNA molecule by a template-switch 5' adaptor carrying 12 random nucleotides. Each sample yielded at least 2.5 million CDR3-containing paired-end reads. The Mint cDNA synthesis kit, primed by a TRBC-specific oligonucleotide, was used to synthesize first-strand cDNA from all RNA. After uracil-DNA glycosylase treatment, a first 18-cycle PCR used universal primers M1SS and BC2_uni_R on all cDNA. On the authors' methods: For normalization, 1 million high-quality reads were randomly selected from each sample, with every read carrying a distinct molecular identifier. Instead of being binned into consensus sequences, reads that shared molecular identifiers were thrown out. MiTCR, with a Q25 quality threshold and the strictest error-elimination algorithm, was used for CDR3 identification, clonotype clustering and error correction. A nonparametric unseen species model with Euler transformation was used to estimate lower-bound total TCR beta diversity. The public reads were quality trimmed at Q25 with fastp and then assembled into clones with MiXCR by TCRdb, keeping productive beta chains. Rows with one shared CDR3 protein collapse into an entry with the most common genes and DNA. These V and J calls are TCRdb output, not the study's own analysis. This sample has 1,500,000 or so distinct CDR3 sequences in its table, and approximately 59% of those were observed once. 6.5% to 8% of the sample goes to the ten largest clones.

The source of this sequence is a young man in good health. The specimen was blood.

The CDR3 here reads CASSFRRVDTQYF. The sequence in DNA is TGTGCCAGCAGCTTCCGTAGGGTGGATACGCAGTATTTT. This receptor chain uses TRBV6-2 or TRBV6-3 and TRBJ2-3; no D gene can be assigned with confidence. In the germline V gene, CDR1 corresponds to MNHEY and CDR2 to SVGEGT. The germline ends are 13 bases apart after V is trimmed by 6 bases and J by 6 bases. The CDR3 covers 13 residues, taking in both the cysteine and the phenylalanine. The CDR3 DNA has 39 bases and is translated from base 1.